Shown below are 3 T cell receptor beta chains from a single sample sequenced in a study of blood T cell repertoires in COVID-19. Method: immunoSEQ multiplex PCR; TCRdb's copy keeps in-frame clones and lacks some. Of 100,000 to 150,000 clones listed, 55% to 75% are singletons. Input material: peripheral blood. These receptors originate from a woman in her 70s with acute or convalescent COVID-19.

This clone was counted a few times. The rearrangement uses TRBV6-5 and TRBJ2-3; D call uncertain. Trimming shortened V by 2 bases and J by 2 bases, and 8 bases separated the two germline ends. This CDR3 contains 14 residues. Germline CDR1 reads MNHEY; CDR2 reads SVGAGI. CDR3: CASSYRVPTDTQYF. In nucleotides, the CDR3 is TGTGCCAGCAGTTACCGCGTCCCCACAGATACGCAGTATTTT.

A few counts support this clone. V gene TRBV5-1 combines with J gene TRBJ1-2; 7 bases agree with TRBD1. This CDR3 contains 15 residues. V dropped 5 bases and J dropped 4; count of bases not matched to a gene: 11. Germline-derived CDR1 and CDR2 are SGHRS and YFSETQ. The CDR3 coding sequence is TGCGCCAGCAGTTGGGCCCCAGGGGGACCCTATGGCTACACCTTC. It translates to CASSWAPGGPYGYTF.

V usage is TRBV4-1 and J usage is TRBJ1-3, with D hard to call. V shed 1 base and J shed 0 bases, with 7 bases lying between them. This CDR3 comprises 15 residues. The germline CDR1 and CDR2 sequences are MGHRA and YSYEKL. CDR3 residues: CASSQVSGSGNTIYF. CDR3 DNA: TGCGCCAGCAGCCAAGTATCGGGCTCTGGAAACACCATATATTTT.